The 21 T cell receptor beta chains presented below share a single source sample, sequenced in a study of cytomegalovirus exposure and HLA in healthy donors. The data were produced by immunoSEQ multiplex PCR, yet TCRdb's version contains in-frame clones alone and is incomplete. This sample has 150,000 to 200,000 clones, with roughly 89% found just once. The sample was PBMCs. Receptor source: a woman under 30 in good health and CMV-seropositive.

The chain recombines TRBV28 with TRBJ1-1; weak D call: TRBD1 (6 bases). The CDR3 extends over 15 amino acids. Germline V CDR1 and CDR2: MDHEN, SYDVKM. The V end lost 7 bases, the J end lost 1 base, and 16 bases lay between the germline ends. The CDR3 region has the DNA TGTGCCAGCAAACCTTTGGGGGCCTCGAACACTGAAGCTTTCTTT. It is translated as CASKPLGASNTEAFF.

V gene TRBV10-3 combines with J gene TRBJ2-1, with D perhaps matching TRBD2 (5 bases). Germline CDR1 ENHRY, CDR2 SYGVKD. The CDR3 is made up of 14 amino acids. The ends were cut back, 0 bases at V and 12 bases at J, with 15 bases in the middle. CDR3 residues: CAISESSGEAWQFF. CDR3 DNA: TGTGCCATCAGTGAGTCAAGCGGAGAGGCGTGGCAGTTCTTC.

The chain recombines TRBV23-1 with TRBJ2-5, with TRBD2 matching over 9 bases. TRBV23-1 is annotated as an ORF whose role is uncertain. This CDR3 is 18 amino acids long. With V trimmed by 7 bases and J by 6 bases, 21 bases remained unmatched. In DNA, the CDR3 is TGCGCCAGCATCCTGGAGTGGCTAGCGGGAAGGTCGGAAAAGACCCAGTACTTC. Protein sequence: CASILEWLAGRSEKTQYF.

This clone was seen just once. The chain combines TRBV19 with TRBJ1-6; the D gene is possibly TRBD1 (6 bases). CDR3 length equals 14 residues. The V and J ends lost 3 bases and 11 bases respectively, with 14 bases between them. The V gene's germline CDR1 is LNHDA and CDR2 SQIVND (reference sequence). CDR3 sequence: CASSMERGITPLHF. In DNA form, the CDR3 reads TGTGCCAGTAGTATGGAGAGGGGGATAACACCCCTCCACTTT.

The J gene is TRBJ2-5, the V gene TRBV27, with 11 bases aligning to TRBD2. Germline CDR1 MNHEY, CDR2 SMNVEV (reference sequence). The CDR3 contains 16 residues. V lost 5 bases to trimming and J lost 1 base; unmatched junction nucleotides: 6. Here the CDR3 DNA reads TGTGCCAGCAGTGCGGGTAGCGGGGGGGCCCAAGAGACCCAGTACTTC. Protein product: CASSAGSGGAQETQYF.

The CDR3 DNA sequence: TGTGCCAGCAGTCAGACGTCCGGGGGTGGCGGAAACACCATATATTTT. This codes for CASSQTSGGGGNTIYF. The rearrangement joins TRBV7-9 to TRBJ1-3; D may be TRBD1 (5 bases). This CDR3 is built from 16 residues. V was pared by 6 bases and J by 4 bases, with 19 bases between. CDR1 is SEHNR and CDR2 is FQNEAQ in the germline V gene (reference sequence).

The genes are TRBV19 and TRBJ1-5; 9 bases match TRBD1. CDR3 length: 15 amino acids. The germline CDR1 and CDR2 sequences are LNHDA and SQIVND (reference sequence). V gave up 7 bases and J gave up 4 bases; unmatched junction bases: 8. The CDR3: CASTQTGGRNQPQHF. For the CDR3, the DNA is TGTGCCAGTACCCAAACAGGGGGCAGGAATCAGCCCCAGCATTTT.

This chain uses TRBV10-1 with TRBJ2-7, with D hard to call. The germline V gene has CDR1 WNHNN and CDR2 SYGVQD (reference sequence). The CDR3 extends over 14 amino acids. V shed 4 bases and J shed 3 bases, with 13 bases lying between them. CDR3 sequence reads: CASSAARGLYEQYF. The CDR3 DNA reads as TGCGCCAGCAGTGCCGCTAGAGGCCTCTACGAGCAGTACTTC.

This clone was detected only once. V and J are TRBV2 and TRBJ2-7; possible D gene TRBD2, 5 bases. Germline CDR1 reads SNHLY; CDR2 reads FYNNEI. The CDR3 is 15 amino acids. V gave up 1 base and J gave up 0 bases, with 10 bases separating them. CDR3 amino acids: CASSEEGGSSYEQYF. CDR3 nucleotide sequence: TGTGCCAGCAGTGAAGAAGGAGGATCCTCCTACGAGCAGTACTTC.

The chain links TRBV29-1 to TRBJ2-1, with 12 bases fitting TRBD2. With 5 bases clipped from V and 0 bases from J, the junction kept 8 bases outside the gene matches. The V gene's germline CDR1 is SQVTM and CDR2 ANQGSEA. This CDR3 contains 17 residues. CDR3 residues: CSVTGTSGLSSYNEQFF. The CDR3 nucleotides are TGCAGCGTTACCGGGACTAGCGGGTTGAGCTCCTACAATGAGCAGTTCTTC.

The rearrangement links TRBV9 to TRBJ2-7; D not resolved. Germline values: CDR1 SGDLS, CDR2 YYNGEE. The CDR3 has 14 residues. The V and J ends lost 0 bases and 0 bases respectively, with 7 bases between them. The CDR3 DNA reads TGTGCCAGCAGCGTAGGAGCCACCTCCTACGAGCAGTACTTC. This gives the protein CASSVGATSYEQYF. Complete variable domain (other parts from reference TRBV9 and TRBJ2-7): DSGVTQTPKHLITATGQRVTLRCSPRSGDLSVYWYQQSLDQGLQFLIQYYNGEERAKGNILERFSAQQFPDLHSELNLSSLELGDSALYFCASSVGATSYEQYFGPGTRLTVT.

This clone appeared once. The chain employs TRBV7-9 and TRBJ2-2; 7 bases match TRBD1. CDR3 length equals 16 residues. With V trimmed by 7 bases and J by 0 bases, 8 bases remained unmatched. Germline CDR1 SEHNR, CDR2 FQNEAQ (reference sequence). CDR3 sequence: CASTDWDSSNTGELFF. In nucleotides, the CDR3 is TGTGCCAGCACCGATTGGGACAGTTCGAACACCGGGGAGCTGTTTTTT.

This chain joins TRBV5-4 and TRBJ2-3; 9 bases agree with TRBD2. The V gene end was trimmed by 7 bases and the J gene end by 6 bases; junction bases not matched to a gene: 12. This CDR3 comprises 15 residues. Germline values: CDR1 SGHNT, CDR2 YYREEE (reference sequence). DNA of the CDR3: TGTGCCAGCTCCCCCTGGGGCGGGGGGGCGGATACGCAGTATTTT. Its protein is CASSPWGGGADTQYF.

This chain joins TRBV7-2 and TRBJ2-3, with 12 positions matching TRBD2. The J segment lost 5 bases and the V segment lost 6 bases, leaving 3 bases of the junction unmatched. The CDR3 runs to 14 residues. Germline lookup yields CDR1 SGHTA and CDR2 FQGNSA. The CDR3 region has the DNA TGTGCCAGCAGTCCGGGACTAGCGGGAGATACGCAGTATTTT. It encodes CASSPGLAGDTQYF.

V is TRBV12-5 and J is TRBJ2-5; 14 bases fit TRBD2. Trimming removed 1 base from V and 5 bases from J; junction bases left unmatched: 3. Per germline, CDR1 LGHNT and CDR2 FRNRAP. The CDR3 is made up of 16 amino acids. Here the CDR3 DNA reads TGTGCTAGTGGTTTGGGACTAGCGGGGGGGCAGGAGACCCAGTACTTC. This sequence encodes CASGLGLAGGQETQYF.

J is TRBJ2-2 and V is TRBV29-1; possible D gene TRBD1, 6 bases. Germline loops: CDR1 SQVTM, CDR2 ANQGSEA. This CDR3 region has 13 residues. V was cut by 6 bases and J by 5 bases, with 13 bases left in between. CDR3 amino acids: CSVSDRATGELFF. The CDR3 region has the DNA TGCAGCGTGTCGGACAGAGCGACCGGGGAGCTGTTTTTT.

CDR3 sequence: CASSLLAEYTGELFF. The CDR3 coding sequence is TGTGCCAGCAGCTTACTAGCGGAGTACACCGGGGAGCTGTTTTTT. The J gene is TRBJ2-2, the V gene TRBV7-2, with 7 bases lining up with TRBD2. Germline lookup yields CDR1 SGHTA and CDR2 FQGNSA. V lost 2 bases and J lost 3; bases outside the gene matches: 3. This CDR3 is built from 15 residues.

This chain links TRBV10-3 with TRBJ1-1; 9 nucleotides match TRBD1. Germline V lookup: CDR1 ENHRY, CDR2 SYGVKD. Trimming at V came to 6 bases and at J to 1 base, leaving 6 bases not matched to a gene. This CDR3 has 15 residues. The CDR3: CAISSTGGSNTEAFF. The CDR3 bases are TGTGCCATCAGCTCGACAGGGGGGTCGAACACTGAAGCTTTCTTT.

This clone was counted once. The chain has TRBV5-5 and TRBJ1-3; D may be TRBD1 (6 bases). CDR1 and CDR2 (germline): SGHKS, YYEKEE (reference sequence). The V end lost 0 bases, the J end lost 2 bases, and 12 bases lay between the germline ends. The CDR3 has 16 amino acids. The CDR3 loop reads CASSLAFGGTGNTIYF. The CDR3 nucleotides read TGTGCCAGCAGCTTGGCCTTTGGGGGCACTGGAAACACCATATATTTT.

The rearrangement uses TRBV15 and TRBJ1-5; 10 positions agree with TRBD1. V was pared by 5 bases and J by 4 bases, with 5 bases of the junction left unmatched. The germline gives CDR1 LNHNV, CDR2 YYDKDF (reference sequence). The CDR3 is 15 residues long. CDR3 residues: CATSDRDRGNQPQHF. In DNA, the CDR3 is TGTGCCACCAGCGACCGGGACAGGGGAAATCAGCCCCAGCATTTT.

This clone turned up a few times. The chain recombines TRBV30 with TRBJ2-7; D is perhaps TRBD2 (5 bases). Per germline, CDR1 GTSNPN and CDR2 SVGIG (reference sequence). CDR3 length equals 11 residues. The V end lost 1 base, the J end lost 6 bases, and 7 bases lay between the germline ends. The CDR3 DNA follows: TGTGCCTGGAGTGGAGGGCCCGAGCAGTACTTC. It translates to CAWSGGPEQYF.